This record covers a single TCR beta chain. This entry belongs to a study of shared clonotypes between healthy human individuals. Across the study: CD4 naive cells filled three plates per donor, CD4 memory three, CD8 naive two and CD8 memory one.

Healthy HIV-negative adults with no recent acute infections or vaccinations were recruited as donors. The authors divided CD4+ cells into CD45RA+ naive and CD45RA-negative memory subsets. Clones were read by immunoSEQ multiplex PCR, and TCRdb kept only the in-frame ones, dropping some. The sample lists millions of clones, just over 90% occurring once. The V segment lost 10 bases and the J segment 5 bases; nucleotides outside the gene matches: 14. The CDR3 length is 14 residues. CDR1 is ENHRY, CDR2 SYGVKD, per germline. V usage is TRBV10-3 and J usage is TRBJ2-7, with 7 positions matching TRBD1. The sequenced sample consisted of naive CD4+ T cells sorted from blood. This sample's subset: CD45RA+ positively selected. The source is a man between 18 and 35 years old in good health. The CDR3 DNA reads TGTGCCACCCTAAAGCAGGGGGTTTTGGACGAGCAGTACTTC. Translated, it gives CATLKQGVLDEQYF.